The 10 T cell receptor beta chains listed next were all sequenced from one sample in a study of blood T cell repertoires in COVID-19. The method was immunoSEQ multiplex PCR; TCRdb's version includes in-frame clones alone and lacks a portion of them. Of around 330,000 clones listed, approximately 91% are singletons. The source material was PBMCs or T cells enriched from blood (not recorded which). The source is a woman in her forties who had recovered from COVID-19.

The chain recombines TRBV15 with TRBJ1-1, with TRBD1 identical over 10 bases. J gave up 5 bases and V 5 bases, and 8 bases lay outside the gene matches. Germline V lookup: CDR1 LNHNV, CDR2 YYDKDF (reference sequence). The CDR3 loop spans 15 amino acids. CDR3 sequence: CATSVRQGAVTEAFF. CDR3 DNA: TGTGCCACCAGCGTTCGACAGGGGGCGGTAACTGAAGCTTTCTTT.

This clone has a single count. The V gene is TRBV3-1 (or the pseudogene TRBV3-2), the J gene TRBJ2-1; D uncertain. This CDR3 has 15 residues. Trimming removed 1 base from V and 2 bases from J, with 9 bases in between. The germline V gene has CDR1 LGHDT and CDR2 YNNKEL (reference sequence). The CDR3 DNA follows: TGTGCCAGCAGCCAAGTTATCACAGCCTACAATGAGCAGTTCTTC. As protein: CASSQVITAYNEQFF.

The chain carries TRBV9 and TRBJ2-1; 8 nucleotides line up with TRBD2. The germline V gene has CDR1 SGDLS and CDR2 YYNGEE. V shed 2 bases, J shed 15 bases, and the junction held 7 bases outside the gene matches. The CDR3 runs 12 residues. DNA for the CDR3: TGTGCCAGCAGCGTCACAGCGGGGGTAGTGTTCTTC. Amino acids: CASSVTAGVVFF.

Here the CDR3 reads CASSYTGGTTDTQYF. The CDR3 DNA reads TGTGCCAGCAGTTACACGGGAGGGACCACAGATACGCAGTATTTT. This chain connects TRBV6-2 or TRBV6-3 to TRBJ2-3, with 8 nucleotides matching TRBD2. This CDR3 comprises 15 residues. The V gene's germline CDR1 is MNHEY and CDR2 SVGEGT. Losses at the gene ends were 2 bases for V and 2 bases for J; bases not matched to a gene: 3.

This clone was counted only a few times. V usage is TRBV13 and J usage is TRBJ1-1; D is unclear. V lost 5 bases, J lost 1 base, and 8 bases lay in between. CDR1 is PRHDT, CDR2 FYEKMQ, per germline (reference sequence). This CDR3 spans 13 amino acids. In DNA form, the CDR3 reads TGTGCCAGCAGCGATACAGCGAACACTGAAGCTTTCTTT. It translates to CASSDTANTEAFF.

The chain joins TRBV5-1 to TRBJ2-3, with a possible D match to TRBD2 (6 bases). V shed 1 base and J shed 5 bases, with 8 bases lying between them. Germline V gene data show CDR1 as SGHRS and CDR2 as YFSETQ. This CDR3 is 13 amino acids long. The CDR3 region is CASSLRERDTQYF. The CDR3 region has the DNA TGCGCCAGCAGCTTGCGGGAGCGAGATACGCAGTATTTT.

The chain couples TRBV20-1 to TRBJ2-1; 7 bases map to TRBD2. Germline CDR1 is DFQATT and CDR2 is SNEGSKA (reference sequence). V lost 3 bases to trimming and J lost 8 bases; unmatched junction nucleotides: 13. The CDR3 is 15 residues long. The CDR3 loop reads CSASRAGDVSDEQFF. CDR3 coding DNA: TGCAGTGCTAGTCGGGCGGGAGATGTTAGTGATGAGCAGTTCTTC.

The count of this clone is one. This chain links TRBV28 with TRBJ2-3; 8 positions agree with TRBD1. Losses at the gene ends were 6 bases for V and 7 bases for J; bases not matched to a gene: 9. CDR3 length equals 14 residues. The V gene's germline CDR1 is MDHEN and CDR2 SYDVKM. The CDR3 sequence: CASRLTGGRNTQYF. The CDR3 DNA sequence: TGTGCCAGCAGACTTACAGGGGGACGTAATACGCAGTATTTT. Looking up the rest from reference TRBV28 and TRBJ2-3 gives the full variable domain: DVKVTQSSRYLVKRTGEKVFLECVQDMDHENMFWYRQDPGLGLRLIYFSYDVKMKEKGDIPEGYSVSREKKERFSLILESASTNQTSMYLCASRLTGGRNTQYFGPGTRLTVL.

The chain couples TRBV5-1 to TRBJ2-5; D is unclear. Germline loops: CDR1 SGHRS, CDR2 YFSETQ. The CDR3 runs 12 residues. Trimming shortened V by 0 bases and J by 7 bases, and 7 bases separated the two germline ends. CDR3 loop: CASSLAFVTQYF. The CDR3, as DNA: TGCGCCAGCAGCTTGGCCTTCGTGACCCAGTACTTC.

This clone was recorded only once. The chain combines TRBV24-1 with TRBJ1-2; 10 nucleotides align to TRBD1. CDR3 length equals 18 residues. With 3 bases clipped from V and 0 bases from J, the junction kept 9 bases outside the gene matches. The germline CDR1 and CDR2 sequences are KGHDR and SFDVKD. CDR3 residues: CATSDKTTGGAANYGYTF. The CDR3 DNA is TGTGCCACCAGTGATAAAACGACAGGGGGCGCCGCTAACTATGGCTACACCTTC.